Described below is a single T cell receptor (beta chain) sequence and its context. The protocol was immunoSEQ multiplex PCR, while the TCRdb copy is restricted to in-frame clones and leaves out a portion. The table includes about 220,000 clones, 82% detected once. The sample belongs to a study of blood T cell repertoires in COVID-19. The V gene's germline CDR1 is LGHDT and CDR2 YNNKEL (reference sequence). V gave up 4 bases and J gave up 0 bases; unmatched junction bases: 7. The CDR3 runs to 17 residues. The chain carries TRBV3-1 (or the pseudogene TRBV3-2) and TRBJ2-7, with TRBD2 matching over 12 bases. The origin of this receptor is a woman aged 80 or over with acute or convalescent COVID-19. Sequenced sample: peripheral blood. In DNA, the CDR3 is TGTGCCAGCAGCCGGACTAGCGGGGATACCACCTCCTACGAGCAGTACTTC. It is translated as CASSRTSGDTTSYEQYF.